This TCR beta chain comes out of a study of blood T cell repertoires in COVID-19. Study summary: PBMCs, B-cell-depleted T cells, or T cells provided the cDNA or gDNA that made up the material.

Participants were placed into cohorts based on the clinical history they reported. Trimming pared 4 bases from V and 4 bases from J, leaving 15 bases between. The V gene's germline CDR1 is SGHRS and CDR2 YFSETQ. The CDR3 loop spans 16 amino acids. Authors' analysis steps: Estimated nucleated cell counts came from reference gene primer amplification. The data were produced by immunoSEQ multiplex PCR, yet TCRdb's version contains in-frame clones alone and is incomplete. V and J calls and clone size are those listed in that table; D and trimming were worked out from the DNA. The table has approximately 100,000 clones, around 85% seen once.

This TCR derives from a woman aged 45-59 years who had recovered from COVID-19. The chain couples TRBV5-1 to TRBJ2-6, with D perhaps TRBD2 (7 bases). Sequenced input: PBMCs or T cells enriched from blood (not recorded which). The CDR3 DNA reads as TGCGCCAGCAGCCCCGCGGGGGCGCACGGGGCCAACGTCCTGACTTTC. Translation gives CASSPAGAHGANVLTF.